The table lists the clone carrying this T cell receptor (beta chain) with a few counts. Its antigen is as yet unknown. Profiled with immunoSEQ multiplex PCR; TCRdb holds only in-frame clones, not every one. The sample carries approximately 7,200 clones, over 75% recorded once. The data were obtained in a study of immune evolution from preneoplasia to lung adenocarcinoma. Turning to the study itself: HLA loss of heterozygosity: under 7.5% AIS, about 15% MIA, over 30% ADC, none AAH. Study observations and caveats: From normal lung to invasive adenocarcinoma, top clone frequencies appeared to decrease. Later-stage lesions appeared to have more T cells, more diversity, less clonality. Highest clonality occurred in KRAS-mutant, not EGFR-mutant or double wild-type, nodules.

Per the germline V gene, CDR1 is SGHAT and CDR2 is FQDESV (reference sequence). The CDR3 is 15 amino acids. The trim removed 2 bases at V and 5 bases at J, leaving 6 bases unmatched. This sequence originates from a person aged 60-80 years with lung adenocarcinoma. The chain is built from TRBV11-1 and TRBJ2-3; TRBD2 aligns across 8 bases. The sample taken for sequencing was FFPE lung adenocarcinoma in situ tissue. This chain's CDR3 is CASSLFSGAKDTQYF. The CDR3 DNA reads TGTGCCAGCAGCTTATTTAGCGGGGCCAAAGATACGCAGTATTTT.